This passage covers 12 T cell receptor beta chains from one sample sequenced in a study of blood T cell repertoires in COVID-19. Profiled with immunoSEQ multiplex PCR; TCRdb holds only in-frame clones, not every one. The repertoire holds around 150,000 clones, with roughly 82% as singletons. What was sequenced was peripheral blood. Receptors originate from a man between 70 and 80 years old with acute or convalescent COVID-19.

This sequence joins TRBV9 and TRBJ1-2; TRBD1 matches at 7 bases. The trim removed 6 bases at V and 0 bases at J, leaving 11 bases unmatched. The germline CDR1 and CDR2 sequences are SGDLS and YYNGEE. CDR3 size: 16 residues. Here the CDR3 reads CASMWQGVPSNYGYTF. CDR3 nucleotides: TGTGCCAGCATGTGGCAGGGGGTGCCCTCTAACTATGGCTACACCTTC.

This chain joins TRBV27 and TRBJ2-7; 12 nucleotides match TRBD1. CDR3 length equals 16 residues. Germline V gives CDR1 MNHEY, CDR2 SMNVEV (reference sequence). V lost 6 bases, J lost 0 bases, and 6 bases stayed unmatched. The chain's CDR3 is CASRRGQGASSYEQYF. CDR3 nucleotide sequence: TGTGCCAGCAGACGGGGACAGGGGGCGAGCTCCTACGAGCAGTACTTC.

The V call is TRBV29-1, the J call TRBJ2-7, with a possible D match to TRBD1 (6 bases). The CDR3 runs 11 residues. The V gene's germline CDR1 is SQVTM and CDR2 ANQGSEA. CDR3 DNA sequence: TGCTCCTTCCGGGACACCTACGAGCAGTACTTC. It translates to CSFRDTYEQYF.

The chain recombines TRBV28 with TRBJ1-4; no clear D gene. This CDR3 spans 15 amino acids. The germline V and J ends were trimmed by 5 bases and 0 bases, with 10 bases remaining between them. In germline, CDR1 is MDHEN, CDR2 SYDVKM. The CDR3 protein is CASSPTASTNEKLFF. The CDR3 DNA follows: TGTGCCAGCAGTCCCACAGCTTCAACTAATGAAAAACTGTTTTTT.

This clone showed up just once. This sequence joins TRBV5-5 and TRBJ2-7; 9 bases are a match to TRBD2. The junction had 3 bases not matched to a gene; V was cut back by 2 bases and J by 3 bases. The CDR3 totals 14 residues. Germline loops: CDR1 SGHKS, CDR2 YYEKEE (reference sequence). The CDR3 nucleotides are TGTGCCAGCAGCTTTAGCGGGAGTCGCTACGAGCAGTACTTC. Its protein product is CASSFSGSRYEQYF.

This clone has just one count. The rearrangement uses TRBV29-1 and TRBJ1-1; possibly TRBD1 for D (6 bases). The V and J ends lost 3 bases and 4 bases respectively, with 12 bases between them. This CDR3 is 13 amino acids long. Germline CDR1 reads SQVTM; CDR2 reads ANQGSEA. CDR3 in amino acids: CSVDGGAVTEAFF. The CDR3 DNA is TGCAGCGTTGATGGGGGGGCGGTCACTGAAGCTTTCTTT.

The chain has TRBV7-2 and TRBJ2-5; 7 positions match TRBD2. This CDR3 comprises 16 residues. V shed 2 bases and J 5 bases; nucleotides not matched to a gene: 11. Germline CDR1 is SGHTA and CDR2 is FQGNSA. CDR3 in amino acids: CASSLLADLSRETQYF. CDR3 coding DNA: TGTGCCAGCAGCTTACTAGCGGACCTAAGTCGGGAGACCCAGTACTTC.

The V call is TRBV19, the J call TRBJ2-6, with D maybe TRBD1 (6 bases). Deletions cut 5 bases from V and 2 bases from J, with 7 bases between. CDR1 LNHDA and CDR2 SQIVND come from the germline V gene (reference sequence). The CDR3 covers 14 residues. The CDR3: CASSHRAGANVLTF. DNA for the CDR3: TGTGCCAGTAGTCACAGGGCTGGGGCCAACGTCCTGACTTTC.

V and J are TRBV27 and TRBJ1-2, with 7 nucleotides matching TRBD1. V was clipped by 3 bases and J by 5 bases; unmatched bases: 6. There are 14 residues in the CDR3. The germline V gene encodes CDR1 MNHEY and CDR2 SMNVEV (reference sequence). Here the CDR3 DNA reads TGTGCCAGCAGTTTTCGGCAGGGGGGATATGGCTACACCTTC. It specifies CASSFRQGGYGYTF.

The gene calls are TRBV11-3 and TRBJ2-2; 9 nucleotides match TRBD1. CDR3 length: 15 amino acids. V shed 6 bases, J shed 5 bases, and the junction held 7 bases outside the gene matches. Germline-derived CDR1 and CDR2 are SGHNT and YENEEA. The chain's CDR3 is CASSPRDRGTGELFF. CDR3 coding DNA: TGTGCCAGCAGTCCCCGAGACAGGGGGACCGGGGAGCTGTTTTTT.

The chain is built from TRBV3-1 (or the pseudogene TRBV3-2) and TRBJ1-5, with no clear D. Germline values: CDR1 LGHDT, CDR2 YNNKEL (reference sequence). This CDR3 has 15 amino acids. Trimming shortened V by 0 bases and J by 5 bases, and 11 bases separated the two germline ends. The CDR3 here is CASSQEYSHYQPQHF. CDR3 nucleotide sequence: TGTGCCAGCAGCCAAGAATACAGCCATTATCAGCCCCAGCATTTT.

This clone came up a few times. The J gene is TRBJ2-3, the V gene TRBV7-8; D remains ambiguous. Looked up from germline, CDR1 is SGHVS and CDR2 is FQNEAQ. The V end was cut by 2 bases, the J end by 2 bases, with 14 bases between. This CDR3 has 16 residues. CDR3 coding DNA: TGTGCCAGCAGCTTATTTGGTTTTACAAACACAGATACGCAGTATTTT. It translates to CASSLFGFTNTDTQYF.